Listed below are T cell receptor beta chains from one sample, sequenced in a study of cytomegalovirus exposure and HLA in healthy donors. Assay used: immunoSEQ multiplex PCR; TCRdb lists only in-frame clones, some missing. In the table there are roughly 100,000 clones, 83% of which are singletons. The sample consisted of PBMCs. These receptor sequences come from a man younger than 35 in good health and CMV-seronegative. The CDR3 runs from the conserved cysteine through the conserved F or W. Clone size is shown for a subset of rows, as once, few, many or a class of expanded clone.

13	TRBJ2-1	NA	TRBV9	CASSRKLTGEQFF
13	TRBJ1-1	NA	TRBV10-3	CAIRQGPATEAFF
15	TRBJ2-1	NA	TRBV7-3	CASSAGTSGNHEQFF
17	NA	NA	TRBV5-1	CASSEGLAGGGLYEQYF
14	TRBJ2-1	NA	TRBV30	CAWSRVESYNEQFF
15	TRBJ1-1	NA	TRBV4-3	CASSQGGAIRTEAFF
15	TRBJ2-2	NA	TRBV11-2	CASSRTGGNTGELFF
15	TRBJ1-3	NA	TRBV7-2	CASSFTGGSGNTIYF
16	TRBJ2-6	NA	TRBV28	CASSLGQGFRANVLTF
14	TRBJ2-7	few	TRBV6-1	CASSVGRVAYEQYF
14	TRBJ2-7	NA	TRBV6-5	CASSVGGTGSEQYF
14	TRBJ1-3	NA	TRBV6-5	CASLIQGSGNTIYF
13	TRBJ1-2	NA	TRBV30	CAWAGTGQGGYTF
15	TRBJ2-1	NA	TRBV19	CASSRQGASYNEQFF
15	TRBJ1-3	NA	TRBV9	CASSVAGASGNTIYF
13	TRBJ2-7	NA	TRBV13	CASSLGQGYEQYF
15	TRBJ2-7	once	TRBV5-4	CASSLPTSNSYEQYF
14	TRBJ1-5	NA	TRBV15	CATSRQGSNQPQHF
14	TRBJ2-7	NA	TRBV7-9	CASSFDPRGGEQYF
14	TRBJ2-5	NA	TRBV6-1	CATLAGGMGETQYF
14	TRBJ2-7	NA	TRBV5-4	CAGSPTAGVREQYF
13	TRBJ1-1	NA	TRBV28	CASSLFRAVEAFF
12	TRBJ1-2	NA	TRBV28	CASSLRDYGYTF
14	TRBJ1-2	NA	TRBV2	CASSPGTANYGYTF
13	TRBJ2-5	NA	TRBV10-2	CASSGQGWETQYF
15	TRBJ2-1	NA	TRBV5-1	CASRMVWDRVYEQFF
18	TRBJ1-4	NA	TRBV7-9	CASSFLLRGRSTNEKLFF
11	TRBJ1-6	NA	TRBV10-3	CAISSGSPLHF
17	TRBJ1-5	NA	TRBV6-1	CASSEPQGMMSNQPQHF
14	TRBJ1-2	NA	TRBV6-6	CASSFEGTGDGYTF
16	TRBJ2-3	NA	TRBV19	CASSISPGGGTDTQYF
15	TRBJ2-4	NA	TRBV11-3	CASSSVVFAKNIQYF
15	TRBJ1-6	few	TRBV27	CASTPDGQTNSPLHF
17	TRBJ2-1	NA	TRBV5-1	CASSSPGRGLSYNEQFF
12	TRBJ2-7	NA	TRBV28	CASSQGAYEQYF
17	TRBJ2-7	once	TRBV27	CASSLWGGLAGGDEQYF
16	TRBJ2-2	NA	TRBV5-4	CASSLGAGGNTGELFF
13	TRBJ2-7	NA	TRBV7-2	CASNLDRGYEQYF
12	TRBJ2-3	NA	TRBV7-8	CASSLTSVTQYF
14	TRBJ2-1	NA	TRBV5-1	CASRAGTGEVEQFF
13	TRBJ2-7	NA	TRBV27	CASRGQLSYEQYF
14	TRBJ1-1	NA	TRBV19	CASTISMANTEAFF
15	TRBJ2-1	NA	TRBV7-3	CASSSRQASKDEQFF
16	TRBJ2-7	NA	TRBV5-6	CASSLLQGQGVVEQYF
15	TRBJ2-5	NA	TRBV11-1	CASSFPSRGWETQYF